This T cell receptor beta chain was obtained from a study of T cell responses to AZD1222 COVID-19 vaccine. Details on this clone: Its antigen is currently unknown.

Using immunoSEQ multiplex PCR, the repertoire was profiled, and TCRdb retains in-frame clones only, with some absent. The sample carries fewer than 200,000 clones, over 85% recorded once. The germline CDR1 and CDR2 sequences are LNHDA and SQIVND (reference sequence). The CDR3 totals 15 residues. Deletions cut 3 bases from V and 0 bases from J, with 9 bases between. Study-level points and caveats: Across the whole spike, CD4 TCRs peaked at regions 160-218 and 743-854. The sample set comprised mostly white British donors with more females, and clonal diversity was possibly underestimated. The repertoires were collected only after the peak T cell response. Regions left unmutated in variants are reportedly the target of nearly half of spike-specific TCRs.

This sequence joins TRBV19 and TRBJ1-3; D not certain. This sequence originates from an adult who received the MenACWY meningococcal vaccine as a control. The material sequenced was peripheral blood, taken 28 days after the second dose of the MenACWY control vaccine. The CDR3 here is CASSMSPTSGNTIYF. Written as DNA, the CDR3 is TGTGCCAGTAGTATGTCCCCGACCTCTGGAAACACCATATATTTT.